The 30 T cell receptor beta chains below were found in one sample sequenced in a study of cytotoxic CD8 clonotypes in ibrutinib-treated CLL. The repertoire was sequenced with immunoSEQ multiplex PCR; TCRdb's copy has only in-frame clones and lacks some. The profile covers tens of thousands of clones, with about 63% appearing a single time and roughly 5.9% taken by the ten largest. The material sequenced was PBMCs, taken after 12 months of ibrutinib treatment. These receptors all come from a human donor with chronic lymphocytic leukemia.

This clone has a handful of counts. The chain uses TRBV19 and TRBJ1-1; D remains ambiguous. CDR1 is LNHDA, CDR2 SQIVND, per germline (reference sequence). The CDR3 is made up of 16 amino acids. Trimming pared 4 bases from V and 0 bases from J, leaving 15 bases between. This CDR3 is CASSRRSWSLNTEAFF. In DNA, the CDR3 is TGTGCCAGTAGTAGAAGGTCCTGGAGCCTGAACACTGAAGCTTTCTTT. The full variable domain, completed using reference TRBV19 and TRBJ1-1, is DGGITQSPKYLFRKEGQNVTLSCEQNLNHDAMYWYRQDPGQGLRLIYYSQIVNDFQKGDIAEGYSVSREKKESFPLTVTSAQKNPTAFYLCASSRRSWSLNTEAFFGQGTRLTVV.

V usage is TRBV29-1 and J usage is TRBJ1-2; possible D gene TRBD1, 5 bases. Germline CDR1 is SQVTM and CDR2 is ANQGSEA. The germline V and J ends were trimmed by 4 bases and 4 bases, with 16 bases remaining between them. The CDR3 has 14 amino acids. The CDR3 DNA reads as TGCAGCGTTGTTCGGCAGGGCGGGCGCTATGGCTACACCTTC. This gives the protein CSVVRQGGRYGYTF.

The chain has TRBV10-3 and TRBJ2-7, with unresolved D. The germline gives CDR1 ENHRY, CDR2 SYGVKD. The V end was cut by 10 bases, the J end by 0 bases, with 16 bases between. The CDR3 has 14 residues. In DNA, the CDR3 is TGTGCCACTGCCTGGGTTACCAACTCCTACGAGCAGTACTTC. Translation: CATAWVTNSYEQYF.

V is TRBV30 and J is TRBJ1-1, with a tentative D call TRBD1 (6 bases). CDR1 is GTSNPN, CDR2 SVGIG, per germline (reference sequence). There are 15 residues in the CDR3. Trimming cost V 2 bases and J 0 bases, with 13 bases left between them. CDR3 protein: CAWSLTGGMNTEAFF. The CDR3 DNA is TGTGCCTGGAGTTTGACAGGAGGCATGAACACTGAAGCTTTCTTT.

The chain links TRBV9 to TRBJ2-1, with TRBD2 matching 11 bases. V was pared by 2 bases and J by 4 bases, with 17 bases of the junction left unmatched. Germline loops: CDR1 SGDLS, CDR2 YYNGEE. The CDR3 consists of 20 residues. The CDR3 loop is CASSVLSGSSSGGLYNEQFF. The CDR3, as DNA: TGTGCCAGCAGCGTTCTATCCGGGTCGTCTAGCGGGGGGTTATACAATGAGCAGTTCTTC.

Here the CDR3 DNA reads TGTGCCAGCTCACCAGGGACAGATAGCTCCTACGAGCAGTACTTC. Amino acid sequence: CASSPGTDSSYEQYF. This chain joins TRBV18 and TRBJ2-7; 7 nucleotides align to TRBD1. The germline V gene encodes CDR1 KGHSH and CDR2 LQKENI. The CDR3 consists of 15 residues. Trimming took 2 bases from V and 0 from J; bases not matched to a gene: 4.

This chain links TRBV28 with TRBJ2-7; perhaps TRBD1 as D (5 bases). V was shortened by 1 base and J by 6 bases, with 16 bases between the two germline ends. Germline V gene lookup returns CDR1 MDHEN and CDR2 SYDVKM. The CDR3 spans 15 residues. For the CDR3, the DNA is TGTGCCAGCAGTTTATCGGCTTCAGGGTTCTCCGAGCAGTACTTC. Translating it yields CASSLSASGFSEQYF.

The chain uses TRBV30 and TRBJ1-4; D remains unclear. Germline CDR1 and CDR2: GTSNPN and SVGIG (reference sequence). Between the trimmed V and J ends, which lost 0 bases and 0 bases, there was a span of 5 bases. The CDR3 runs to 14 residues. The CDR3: CAWSVKTTNEKLFF. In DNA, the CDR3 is TGTGCCTGGAGTGTAAAAACAACTAATGAAAAACTGTTTTTT.

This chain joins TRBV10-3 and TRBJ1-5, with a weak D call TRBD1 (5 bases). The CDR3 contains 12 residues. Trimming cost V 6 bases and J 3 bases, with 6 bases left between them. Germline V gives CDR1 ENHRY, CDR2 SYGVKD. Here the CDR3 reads CAISRDNQPQHF. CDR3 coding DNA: TGTGCCATCAGCAGGGACAATCAGCCCCAGCATTTT.

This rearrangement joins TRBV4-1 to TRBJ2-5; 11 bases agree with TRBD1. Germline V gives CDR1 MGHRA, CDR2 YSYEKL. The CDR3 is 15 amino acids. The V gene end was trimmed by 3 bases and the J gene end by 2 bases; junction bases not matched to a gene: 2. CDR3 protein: CASSQGDRGQETQYF. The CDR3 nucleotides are TGCGCCAGCAGCCAGGGGGACAGGGGGCAAGAGACCCAGTACTTC.

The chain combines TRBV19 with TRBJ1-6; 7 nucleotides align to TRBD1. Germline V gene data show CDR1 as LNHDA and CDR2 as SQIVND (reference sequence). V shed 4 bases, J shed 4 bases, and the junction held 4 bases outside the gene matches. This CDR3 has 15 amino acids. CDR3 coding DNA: TGTGCCAGTAGTACTGGGACAGCATATAATTCACCCCTCCACTTT. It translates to CASSTGTAYNSPLHF.

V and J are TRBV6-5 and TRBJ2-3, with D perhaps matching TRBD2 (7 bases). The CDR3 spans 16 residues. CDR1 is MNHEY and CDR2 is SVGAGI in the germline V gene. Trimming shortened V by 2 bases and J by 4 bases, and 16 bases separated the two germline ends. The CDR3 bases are TGTGCCAGCAGTTACAGACTGAGGGGGGGCCCAGATACGCAGTATTTT. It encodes CASSYRLRGGPDTQYF.

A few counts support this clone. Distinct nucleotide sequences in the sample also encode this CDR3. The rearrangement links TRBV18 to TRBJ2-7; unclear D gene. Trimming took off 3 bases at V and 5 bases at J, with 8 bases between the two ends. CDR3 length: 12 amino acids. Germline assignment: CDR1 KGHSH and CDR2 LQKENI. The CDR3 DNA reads TGTGCCAGCTCACCCCGAGACGACGAGCAGTACTTC. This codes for CASSPRDDEQYF.

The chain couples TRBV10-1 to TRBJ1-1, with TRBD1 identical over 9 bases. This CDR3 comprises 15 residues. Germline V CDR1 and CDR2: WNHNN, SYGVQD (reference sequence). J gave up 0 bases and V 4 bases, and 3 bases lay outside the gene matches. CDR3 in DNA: TGCGCCAGCAGTGTCACAGGGGGCCTGAACACTGAAGCTTTCTTT. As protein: CASSVTGGLNTEAFF.

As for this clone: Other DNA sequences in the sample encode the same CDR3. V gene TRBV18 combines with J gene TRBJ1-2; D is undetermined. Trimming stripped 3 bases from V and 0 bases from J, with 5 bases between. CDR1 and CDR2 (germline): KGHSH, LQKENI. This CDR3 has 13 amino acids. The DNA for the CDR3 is TGTGCCAGCTCACCGGGATCTAACTATGGCTACACCTTC. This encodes CASSPGSNYGYTF.

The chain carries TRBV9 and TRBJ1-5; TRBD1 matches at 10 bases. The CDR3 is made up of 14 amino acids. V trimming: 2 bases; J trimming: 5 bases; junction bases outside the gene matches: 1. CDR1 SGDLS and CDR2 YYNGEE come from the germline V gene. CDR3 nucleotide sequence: TGTGCCAGCAGCGTCGGGACAGGGGATCAGCCCCAGCATTTT. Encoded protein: CASSVGTGDQPQHF.

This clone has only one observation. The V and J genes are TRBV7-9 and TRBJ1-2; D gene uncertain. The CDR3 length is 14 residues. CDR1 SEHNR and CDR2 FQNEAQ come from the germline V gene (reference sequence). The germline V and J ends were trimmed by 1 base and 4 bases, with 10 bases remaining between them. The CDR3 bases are TGTGCCAGCAGCTTAGATCGGGCGGGCTATGGCTACACCTTC. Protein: CASSLDRAGYGYTF.

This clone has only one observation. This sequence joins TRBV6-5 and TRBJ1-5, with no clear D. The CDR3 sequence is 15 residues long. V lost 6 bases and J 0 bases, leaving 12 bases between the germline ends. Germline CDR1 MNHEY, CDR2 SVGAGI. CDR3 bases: TGTGCCAGCAGAATGGGCGTCTATAGCAATCAGCCCCAGCATTTT. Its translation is CASRMGVYSNQPQHF.

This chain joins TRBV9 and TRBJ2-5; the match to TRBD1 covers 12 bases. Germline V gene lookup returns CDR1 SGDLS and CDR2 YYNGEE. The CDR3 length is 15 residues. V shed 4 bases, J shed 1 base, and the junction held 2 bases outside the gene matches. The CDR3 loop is CASSRGQGAQETQYF. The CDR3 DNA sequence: TGTGCCAGCAGCAGGGGACAGGGGGCCCAAGAGACCCAGTACTTC.

In DNA form, the CDR3 reads TGCGCCAGCAGACAGGTATCGAACACCGGGGAGCTGTTTTTT. Translation gives CASRQVSNTGELFF. V and J are TRBV10-2 and TRBJ2-2; D is perhaps TRBD1 (5 bases). The CDR3 consists of 14 residues. CDR1 is WSHSY and CDR2 is SAAADI in the germline V gene. V lost 6 bases, J lost 0 bases, and 8 bases lay in between.

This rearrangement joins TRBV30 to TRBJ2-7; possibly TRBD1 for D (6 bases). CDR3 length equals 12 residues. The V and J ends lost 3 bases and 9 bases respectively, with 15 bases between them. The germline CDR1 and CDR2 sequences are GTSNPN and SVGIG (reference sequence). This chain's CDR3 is CAWRDSLRWQYF. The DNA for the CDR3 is TGTGCCTGGAGGGACAGCTTACGATGGCAGTACTTC.

CDR3 region: CASSPVPGSYEQYF. In DNA, the CDR3 is TGTGCCAGCAGCCCCGTACCAGGATCCTACGAGCAGTACTTC. The rearrangement joins TRBV5-6 to TRBJ2-7; D ambiguous. The CDR3 is made up of 14 amino acids. Germline V gene lookup returns CDR1 SGHDT and CDR2 YYEEEE. With 4 bases removed from V and 1 base from J, the gap between germline ends came to 12 bases.

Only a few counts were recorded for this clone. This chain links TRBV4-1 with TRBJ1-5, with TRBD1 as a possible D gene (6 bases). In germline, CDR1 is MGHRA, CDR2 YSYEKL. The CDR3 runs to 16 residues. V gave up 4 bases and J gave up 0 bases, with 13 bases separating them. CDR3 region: CASSPRTVDSNQPQHF. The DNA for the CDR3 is TGCGCCAGCAGCCCTAGGACAGTCGATAGCAATCAGCCCCAGCATTTT.

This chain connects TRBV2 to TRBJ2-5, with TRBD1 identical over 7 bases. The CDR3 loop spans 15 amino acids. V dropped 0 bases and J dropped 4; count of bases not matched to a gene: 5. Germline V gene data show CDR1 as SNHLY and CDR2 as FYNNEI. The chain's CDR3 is CASSEAENRGETQYF. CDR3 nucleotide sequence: TGTGCCAGCAGTGAAGCAGAGAACAGGGGAGAGACCCAGTACTTC.

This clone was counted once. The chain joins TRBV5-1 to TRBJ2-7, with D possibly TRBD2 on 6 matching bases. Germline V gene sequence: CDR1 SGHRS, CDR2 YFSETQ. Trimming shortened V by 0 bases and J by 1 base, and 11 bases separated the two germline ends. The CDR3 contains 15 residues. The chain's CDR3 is CASSLGGGESYEQYF. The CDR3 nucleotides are TGCGCCAGCAGCTTGGGTGGCGGGGAATCCTACGAGCAGTACTTC.

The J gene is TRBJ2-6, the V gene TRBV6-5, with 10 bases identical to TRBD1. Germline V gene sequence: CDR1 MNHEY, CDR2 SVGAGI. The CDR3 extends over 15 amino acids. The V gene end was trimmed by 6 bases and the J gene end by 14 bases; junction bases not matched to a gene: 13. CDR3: CASRPGTGALALLTF. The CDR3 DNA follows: TGTGCCAGCAGACCCGGGACAGGGGCCTTGGCGCTCCTGACTTTC.

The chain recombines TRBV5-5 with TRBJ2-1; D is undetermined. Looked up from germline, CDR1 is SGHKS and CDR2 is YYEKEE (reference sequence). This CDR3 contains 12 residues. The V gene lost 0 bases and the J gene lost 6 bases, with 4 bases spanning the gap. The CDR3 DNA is TGTGCCAGCAGCTTGGAATTCAATGAGCAGTTCTTC. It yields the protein CASSLEFNEQFF.

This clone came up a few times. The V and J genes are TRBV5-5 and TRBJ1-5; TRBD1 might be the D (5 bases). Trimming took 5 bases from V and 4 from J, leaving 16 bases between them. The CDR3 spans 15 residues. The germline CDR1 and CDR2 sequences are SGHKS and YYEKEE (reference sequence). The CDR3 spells CASSYSGTGNQPQHF. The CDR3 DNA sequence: TGTGCCAGCAGTTATTCCGGGACGGGGAATCAGCCCCAGCATTTT.

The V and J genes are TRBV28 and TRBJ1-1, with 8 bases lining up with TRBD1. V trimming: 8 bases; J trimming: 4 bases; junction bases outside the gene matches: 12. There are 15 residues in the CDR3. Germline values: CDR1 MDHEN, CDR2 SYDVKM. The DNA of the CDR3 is TGTGCCAGCCATCAACCTTTAGGGACAGGCACTGAAGCTTTCTTT. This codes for CASHQPLGTGTEAFF.

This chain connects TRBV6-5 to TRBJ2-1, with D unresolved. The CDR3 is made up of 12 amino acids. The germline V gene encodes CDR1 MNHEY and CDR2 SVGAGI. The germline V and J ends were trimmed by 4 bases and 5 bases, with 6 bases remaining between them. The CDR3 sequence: CASSSGNNEQFF. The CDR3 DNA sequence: TGTGCCAGCAGTTCTGGGAACAATGAGCAGTTCTTC.